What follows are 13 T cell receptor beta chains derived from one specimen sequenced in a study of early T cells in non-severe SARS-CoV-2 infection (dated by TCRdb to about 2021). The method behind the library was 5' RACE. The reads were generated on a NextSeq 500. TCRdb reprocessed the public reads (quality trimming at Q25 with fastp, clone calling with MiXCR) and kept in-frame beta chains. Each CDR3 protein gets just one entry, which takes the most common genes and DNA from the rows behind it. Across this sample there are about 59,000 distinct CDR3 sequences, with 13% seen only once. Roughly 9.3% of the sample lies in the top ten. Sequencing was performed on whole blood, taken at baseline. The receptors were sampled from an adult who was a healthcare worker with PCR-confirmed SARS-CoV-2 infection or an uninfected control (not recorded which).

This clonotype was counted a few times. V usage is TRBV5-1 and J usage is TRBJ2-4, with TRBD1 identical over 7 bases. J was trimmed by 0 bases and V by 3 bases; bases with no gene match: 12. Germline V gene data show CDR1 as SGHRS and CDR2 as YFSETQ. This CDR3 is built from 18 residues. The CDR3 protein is CASSYGDSRILAKNIQYF. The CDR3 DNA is TGCGCCAGCAGCTATGGGGACAGTCGAATACTAGCCAAAAACATTCAGTACTTC.

The chain's CDR3 is CASSYRRTGSLHEAFF. CDR3 nucleotides: TGTGCCAGCAGTTACCGGAGGACCGGCAGCCTCCATGAAGCTTTCTTT. The chain is built from TRBV6-5 and TRBJ1-1; D is undetermined. Germline CDR1 MNHEY, CDR2 SVGAGI. V gave up 2 bases and J gave up 7 bases, with 20 bases separating them. The CDR3 loop spans 16 amino acids.

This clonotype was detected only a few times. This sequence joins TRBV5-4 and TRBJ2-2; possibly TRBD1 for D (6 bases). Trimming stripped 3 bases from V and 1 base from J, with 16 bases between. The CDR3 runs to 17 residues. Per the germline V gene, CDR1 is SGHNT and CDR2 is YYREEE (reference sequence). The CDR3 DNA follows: TGTGCCAGCAGCTATTCGACAGGCCCTCTGAACACCGGGGAGCTGTTTTTT. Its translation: CASSYSTGPLNTGELFF.

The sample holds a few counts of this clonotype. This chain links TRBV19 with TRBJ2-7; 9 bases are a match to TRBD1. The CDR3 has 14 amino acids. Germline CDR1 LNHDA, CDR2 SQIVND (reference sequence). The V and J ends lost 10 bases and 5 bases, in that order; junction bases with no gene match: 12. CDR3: CATQPTGGIHEQYF. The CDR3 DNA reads TGTGCCACCCAGCCCACAGGGGGCATTCACGAGCAGTACTTC.

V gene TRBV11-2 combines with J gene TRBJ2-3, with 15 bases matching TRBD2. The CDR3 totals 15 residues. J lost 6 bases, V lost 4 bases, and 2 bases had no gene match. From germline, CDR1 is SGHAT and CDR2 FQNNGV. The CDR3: CASSWGLAGGDTQYF. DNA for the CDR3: TGTGCCAGCAGCTGGGGACTAGCGGGGGGTGATACGCAGTATTTT.

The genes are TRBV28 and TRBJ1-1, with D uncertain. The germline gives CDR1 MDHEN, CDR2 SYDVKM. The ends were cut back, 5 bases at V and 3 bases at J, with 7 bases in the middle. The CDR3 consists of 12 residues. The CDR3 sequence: CASSATYTEAFF. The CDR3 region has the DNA TGTGCCAGCAGTGCTACATACACTGAAGCTTTCTTT.

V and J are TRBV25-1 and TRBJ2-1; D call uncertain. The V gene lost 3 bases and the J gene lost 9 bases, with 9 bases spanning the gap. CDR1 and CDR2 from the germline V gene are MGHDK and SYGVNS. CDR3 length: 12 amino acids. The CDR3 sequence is CASSDLPSEQFF. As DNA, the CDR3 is TGTGCCAGCAGTGATCTGCCGAGTGAGCAGTTCTTC.

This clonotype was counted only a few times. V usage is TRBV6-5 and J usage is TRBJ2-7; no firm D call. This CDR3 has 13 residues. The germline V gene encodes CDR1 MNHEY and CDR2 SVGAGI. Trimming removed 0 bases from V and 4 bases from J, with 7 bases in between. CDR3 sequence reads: CASSYSNFYEQYF. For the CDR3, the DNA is TGTGCCAGCAGTTACTCGAACTTTTACGAGCAGTACTTC.

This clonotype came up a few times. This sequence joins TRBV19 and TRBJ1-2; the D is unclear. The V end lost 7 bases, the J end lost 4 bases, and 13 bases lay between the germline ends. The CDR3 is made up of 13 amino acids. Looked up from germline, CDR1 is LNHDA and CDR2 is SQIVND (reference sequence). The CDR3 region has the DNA TGTGCCAGTAAGGAGGCAGGCCCCTATGGCTACACCTTC. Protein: CASKEAGPYGYTF. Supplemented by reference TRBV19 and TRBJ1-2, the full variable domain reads DGGITQSPKYLFRKEGQNVTLSCEQNLNHDAMYWYRQDPGQGLRLIYYSQIVNDFQKGDIAEGYSVSREKKESFPLTVTSAQKNPTAFYLCASKEAGPYGYTFGSGTRLTVV.

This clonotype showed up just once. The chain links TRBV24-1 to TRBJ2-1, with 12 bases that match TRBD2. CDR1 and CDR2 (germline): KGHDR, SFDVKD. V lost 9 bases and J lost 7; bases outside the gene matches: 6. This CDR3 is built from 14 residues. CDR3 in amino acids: CATQGLAGLNEQFF. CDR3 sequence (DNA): TGTGCCACCCAAGGACTAGCGGGATTAAATGAGCAGTTCTTC.

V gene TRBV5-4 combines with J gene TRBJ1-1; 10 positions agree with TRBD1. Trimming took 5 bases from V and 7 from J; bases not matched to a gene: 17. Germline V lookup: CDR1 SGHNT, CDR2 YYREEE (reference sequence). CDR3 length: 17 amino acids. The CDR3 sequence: CASRGSSRGQGMLEAFF. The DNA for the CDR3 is TGTGCCAGCAGGGGAAGTTCGCGGGGACAGGGGATGCTTGAAGCTTTCTTT.

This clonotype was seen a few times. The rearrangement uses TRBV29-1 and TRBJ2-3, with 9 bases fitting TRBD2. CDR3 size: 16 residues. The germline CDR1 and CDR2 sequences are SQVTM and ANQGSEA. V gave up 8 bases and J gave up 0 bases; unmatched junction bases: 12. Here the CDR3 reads CSPRLAGISSTDTQYF. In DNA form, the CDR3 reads TGCAGCCCCCGCCTAGCGGGGATCTCTAGCACAGATACGCAGTATTTT.

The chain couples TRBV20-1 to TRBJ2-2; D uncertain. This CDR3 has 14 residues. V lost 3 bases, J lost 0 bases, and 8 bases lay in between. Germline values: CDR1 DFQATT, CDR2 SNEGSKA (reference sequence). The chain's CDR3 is CSARFGTNTGELFF. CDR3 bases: TGCAGTGCTAGGTTTGGGACGAACACCGGGGAGCTGTTTTTT.